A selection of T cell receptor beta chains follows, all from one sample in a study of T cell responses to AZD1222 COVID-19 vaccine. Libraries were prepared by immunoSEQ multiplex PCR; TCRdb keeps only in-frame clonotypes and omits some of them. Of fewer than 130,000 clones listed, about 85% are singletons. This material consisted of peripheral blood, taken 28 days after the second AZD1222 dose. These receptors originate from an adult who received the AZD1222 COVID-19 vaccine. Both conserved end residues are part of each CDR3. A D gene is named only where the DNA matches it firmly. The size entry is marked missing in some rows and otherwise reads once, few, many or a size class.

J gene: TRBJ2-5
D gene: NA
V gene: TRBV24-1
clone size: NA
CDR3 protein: CATSDLGTQYF
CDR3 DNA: TGTGCCACCAGTGATTTGGGGACCCAGTACTTC

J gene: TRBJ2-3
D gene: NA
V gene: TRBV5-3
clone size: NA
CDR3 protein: CARSLECIRGDGLLGTDTQYF
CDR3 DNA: TGTGCCAGAAGCTTGGAATGCATCAGGGGAGACGGACTACTTGGTACAGATACGCAGTATTTT

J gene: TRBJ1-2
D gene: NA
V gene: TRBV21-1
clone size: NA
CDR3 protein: CASSNRDREEESGYTF
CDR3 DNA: TGTGCCAGCAGCAACCGGGACAGGGAGGAAGAGAGTGGCTACACCTTC

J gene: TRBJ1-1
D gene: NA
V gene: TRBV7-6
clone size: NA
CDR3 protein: CASSYANDRTDLNTEAFF
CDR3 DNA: TGTGCCAGCAGCTATGCAAATGATCGGACGGATCTGAACACTGAAGCTTTCTTT

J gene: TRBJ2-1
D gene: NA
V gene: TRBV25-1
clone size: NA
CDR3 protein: CASSDRKLSYNEQFF
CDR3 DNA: TGTGCCAGCAGTGACAGGAAACTCTCCTACAATGAGCAGTTCTTC

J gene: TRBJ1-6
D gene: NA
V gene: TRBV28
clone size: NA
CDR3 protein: CASSFVPNRNSPLHF
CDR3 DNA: TGTGCCAGCAGTTTTGTCCCCAACAGGAATTCACCCCTCCACTTT

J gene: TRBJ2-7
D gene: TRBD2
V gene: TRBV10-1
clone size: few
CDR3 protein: CASSDLLAGEFYEQYF
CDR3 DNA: TGCGCCAGCAGTGATCTTCTAGCGGGAGAGTTCTACGAGCAGTACTTC

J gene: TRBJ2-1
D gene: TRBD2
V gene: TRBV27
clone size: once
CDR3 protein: CASSFATSGRAEQFF
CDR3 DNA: TGTGCCAGCAGTTTTGCAACTAGCGGGAGGGCTGAGCAGTTCTTC

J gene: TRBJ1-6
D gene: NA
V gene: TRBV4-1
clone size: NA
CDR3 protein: CASSQHLTVLNSPLHF
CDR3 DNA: TGCGCCAGCAGCCAACACTTAACGGTGCTGAATTCACCCCTCCACTTT

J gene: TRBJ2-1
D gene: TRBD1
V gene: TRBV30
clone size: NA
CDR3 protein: CACFRGFYNEQFF
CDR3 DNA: TGTGCCTGCTTCAGGGGGTTCTACAATGAGCAGTTCTTC

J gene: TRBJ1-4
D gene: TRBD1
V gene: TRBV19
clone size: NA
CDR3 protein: CASSRDRGGTNEKLFF
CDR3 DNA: TGTGCCAGTAGTCGTGACAGGGGTGGAACTAATGAAAAACTGTTTTTT

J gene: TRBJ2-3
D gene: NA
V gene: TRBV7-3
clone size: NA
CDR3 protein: CASSLLGGSTDTQYF
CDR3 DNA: TGTGCCAGCAGCTTACTGGGGGGTAGCACAGATACGCAGTATTTT

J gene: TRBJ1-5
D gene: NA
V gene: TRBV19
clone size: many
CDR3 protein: CASSVQGGDQPQHF
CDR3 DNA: TGTGCCAGTAGTGTGCAGGGTGGGGATCAGCCCCAGCATTTT

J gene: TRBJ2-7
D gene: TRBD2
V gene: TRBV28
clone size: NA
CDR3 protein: CASSLAGGGYEQYF
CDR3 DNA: TGTGCCAGCAGTTTAGCGGGAGGAGGTTACGAGCAGTACTTC

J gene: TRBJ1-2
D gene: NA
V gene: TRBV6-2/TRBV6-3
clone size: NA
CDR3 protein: CASSYGDLTRGYTF
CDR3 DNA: TGTGCCAGCAGTTACGGGGACCTGACACGTGGCTACACCTTC

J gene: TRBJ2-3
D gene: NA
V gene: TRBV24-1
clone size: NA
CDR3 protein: CATSDSSVVTQYF
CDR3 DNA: TGTGCCACCAGTGATTCCTCGGTAGTTACGCAGTATTTT

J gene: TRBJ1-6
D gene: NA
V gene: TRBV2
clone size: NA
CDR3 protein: CASSEWGSGSSPLHF
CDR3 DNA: TGTGCCAGCAGTGAGTGGGGTAGTGGCAGTTCACCCCTCCACTTT

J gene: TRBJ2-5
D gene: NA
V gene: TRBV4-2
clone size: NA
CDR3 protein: CASSPGLIGGAPETQYF
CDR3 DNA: TGTGCCAGCAGCCCGGGACTCATAGGAGGGGCCCCAGAGACCCAGTACTTC

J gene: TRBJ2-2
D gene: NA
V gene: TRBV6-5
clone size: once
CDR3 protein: CASKKDPLLTGELFF
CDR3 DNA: TGTGCCAGCAAGAAGGATCCCCTACTCACCGGGGAGCTGTTTTTT

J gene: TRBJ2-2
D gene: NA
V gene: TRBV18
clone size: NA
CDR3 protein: CASSPPSSRYTGELFF
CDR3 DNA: TGTGCCAGCTCACCACCGTCTAGCAGATACACCGGGGAGCTGTTTTTT

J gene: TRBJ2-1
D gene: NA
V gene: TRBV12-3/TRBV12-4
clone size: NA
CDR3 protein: CASSLGTSNEQFF
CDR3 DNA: TGTGCCAGCAGCCTCGGGACTTCCAATGAGCAGTTCTTC

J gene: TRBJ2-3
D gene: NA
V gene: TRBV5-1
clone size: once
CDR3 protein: CASSLRGPGDTDTQYF
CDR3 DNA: TGCGCCAGCAGCTTGCGGGGCCCAGGGGACACAGATACGCAGTATTTT

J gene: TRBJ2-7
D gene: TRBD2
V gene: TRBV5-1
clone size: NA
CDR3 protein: CASSPSRFRTSNIHEQYF
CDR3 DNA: TGCGCCAGCAGCCCTTCGAGGTTCAGGACTAGTAATATCCACGAGCAGTACTTC

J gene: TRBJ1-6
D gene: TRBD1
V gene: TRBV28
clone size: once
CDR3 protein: CASNNLQGDNSPLHF
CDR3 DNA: TGTGCCAGCAACAACCTGCAGGGGGATAATTCACCCCTCCACTTT

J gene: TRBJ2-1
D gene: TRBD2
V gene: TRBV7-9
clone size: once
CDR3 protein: CASSLKGRIAGGALWEQFF
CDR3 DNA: TGTGCCAGCAGCTTAAAGGGCCGGATAGCGGGAGGCGCCTTGTGGGAGCAGTTCTTC

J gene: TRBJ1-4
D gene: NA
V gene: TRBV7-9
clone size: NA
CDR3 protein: CASSLDRGKLFF
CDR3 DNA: TGTGCCAGCAGCTTAGATAGGGGAAAACTGTTTTTT

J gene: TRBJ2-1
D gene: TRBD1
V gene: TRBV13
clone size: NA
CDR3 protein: CASSPTGTGTNEQFF
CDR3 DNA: TGTGCCAGCAGCCCGACCGGGACAGGGACGAATGAGCAGTTCTTC

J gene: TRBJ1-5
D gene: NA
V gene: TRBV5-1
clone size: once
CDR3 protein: CASSLGGNSNQPQHF
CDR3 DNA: TGCGCCAGCAGCTTGGGAGGTAATAGCAATCAGCCCCAGCATTTT

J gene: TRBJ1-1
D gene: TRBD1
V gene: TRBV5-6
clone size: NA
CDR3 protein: CASSLGGQGDTEAFF
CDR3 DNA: TGTGCCAGCAGCTTGGGGGGACAGGGGGACACTGAAGCTTTCTTT

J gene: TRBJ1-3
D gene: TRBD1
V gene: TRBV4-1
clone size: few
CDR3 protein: CASSPPGQGFRSSGNTIYF
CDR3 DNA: TGCGCCAGCAGCCCCCCGGGACAGGGTTTTCGCTCCTCTGGAAACACCATATATTTT

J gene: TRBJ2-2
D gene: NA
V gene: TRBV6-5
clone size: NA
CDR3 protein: CASSYSLQLGTGELFF
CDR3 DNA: TGTGCCAGCAGTTACTCTCTCCAGTTGGGCACCGGGGAGCTGTTTTTT

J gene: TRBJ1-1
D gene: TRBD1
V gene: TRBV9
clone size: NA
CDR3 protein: CASSQGQGEGVIEAFF
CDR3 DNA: TGTGCCAGCAGCCAAGGACAGGGGGAGGGGGTTATTGAAGCTTTCTTT

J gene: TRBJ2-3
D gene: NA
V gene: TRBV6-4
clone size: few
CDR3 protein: CASSDSNTDTQYF
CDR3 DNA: TGTGCCAGCAGTGACTCTAACACAGATACGCAGTATTTT

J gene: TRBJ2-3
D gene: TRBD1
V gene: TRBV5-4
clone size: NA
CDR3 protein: CASSSQQGSTDTQYF
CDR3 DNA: TGTGCCAGCAGCTCCCAACAGGGGAGCACAGATACGCAGTATTTT

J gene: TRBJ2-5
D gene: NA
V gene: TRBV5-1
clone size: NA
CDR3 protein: CASSPPGTPGTQYF
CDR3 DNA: TGCGCCAGCAGCCCCCCCGGGACCCCGGGGACCCAGTACTTC

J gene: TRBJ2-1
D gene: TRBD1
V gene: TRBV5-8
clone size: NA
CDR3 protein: CASSWTGPYNEQFF
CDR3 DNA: TGTGCCAGCAGTTGGACAGGGCCCTACAATGAGCAGTTCTTC

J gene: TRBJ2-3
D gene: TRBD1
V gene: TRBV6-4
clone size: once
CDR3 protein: CASSDGGQGGDTQYF
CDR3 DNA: TGTGCCAGCAGTGACGGGGGACAGGGCGGGGATACGCAGTATTTT

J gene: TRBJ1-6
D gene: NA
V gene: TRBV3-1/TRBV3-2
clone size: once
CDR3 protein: CASSEASNSPLHF
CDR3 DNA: TGTGCCAGCAGCGAGGCCTCCAATTCACCCCTCCACTTT

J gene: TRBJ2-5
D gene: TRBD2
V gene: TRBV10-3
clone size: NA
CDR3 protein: CAISVGEGQETQYF
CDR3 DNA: TGTGCCATCAGTGTCGGGGAGGGACAAGAGACCCAGTACTTC

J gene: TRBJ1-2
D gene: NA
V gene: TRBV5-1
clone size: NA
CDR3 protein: CASRTLTEPNYGYTF
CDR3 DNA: TGCGCCAGCAGAACCTTGACAGAGCCTAACTATGGCTACACCTTC

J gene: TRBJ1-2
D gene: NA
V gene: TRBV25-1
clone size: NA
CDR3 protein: CASSEASTWDGYTF
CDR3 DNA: TGTGCCAGCAGCGAAGCTTCGACATGGGATGGCTACACCTTC

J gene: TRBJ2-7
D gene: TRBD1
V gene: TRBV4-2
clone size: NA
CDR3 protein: CASSPRGTEGVYEQYF
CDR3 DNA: TGTGCCAGCAGCCCGAGAGGGACAGAAGGAGTCTACGAGCAGTACTTC

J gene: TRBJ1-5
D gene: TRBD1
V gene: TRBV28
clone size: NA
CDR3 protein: CASTDPGQGPGNQPQHF
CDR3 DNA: TGTGCCAGCACCGATCCGGGACAGGGCCCGGGCAATCAGCCCCAGCATTTT

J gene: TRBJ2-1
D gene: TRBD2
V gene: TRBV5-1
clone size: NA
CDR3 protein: CASSPSSGSLIYEQFF
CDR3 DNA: TGCGCCAGCAGCCCATCTAGCGGGAGTTTGATCTATGAGCAGTTCTTC

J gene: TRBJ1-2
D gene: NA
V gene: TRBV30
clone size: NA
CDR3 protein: CAWRGLGNYGYTF
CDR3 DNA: TGTGCCTGGAGGGGGCTAGGGAACTATGGCTACACCTTC

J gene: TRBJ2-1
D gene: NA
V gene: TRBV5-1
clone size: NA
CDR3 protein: CASSLQQNSYNEQFF
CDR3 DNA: TGCGCCAGCAGCTTGCAACAGAACTCCTACAATGAGCAGTTCTTC

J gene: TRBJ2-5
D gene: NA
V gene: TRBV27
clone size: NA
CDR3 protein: CASSPSPRPETQYF
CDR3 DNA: TGTGCCAGCAGCCCCTCCCCTCGTCCAGAGACCCAGTACTTC

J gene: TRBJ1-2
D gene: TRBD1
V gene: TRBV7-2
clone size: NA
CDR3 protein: CASEEGQGESGYTF
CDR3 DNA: TGTGCCAGCGAAGAGGGGCAGGGGGAGAGTGGCTACACCTTC

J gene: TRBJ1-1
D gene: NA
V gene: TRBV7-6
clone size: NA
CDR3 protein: CASGNLGERTDTEAFF
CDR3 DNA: TGTGCCAGCGGTAACCTTGGGGAAAGGACGGACACTGAAGCTTTCTTT

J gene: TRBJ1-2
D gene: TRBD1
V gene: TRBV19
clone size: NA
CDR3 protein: CASSIGQGGYSNYGYTF
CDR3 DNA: TGTGCCAGTAGTATCGGACAGGGGGGATATTCTAACTATGGCTACACCTTC

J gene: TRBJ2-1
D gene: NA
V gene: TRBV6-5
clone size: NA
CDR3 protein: CASRLGSSSYNEQFF
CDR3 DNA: TGTGCCAGCAGACTGGGATCGAGCTCCTACAATGAGCAGTTCTTC

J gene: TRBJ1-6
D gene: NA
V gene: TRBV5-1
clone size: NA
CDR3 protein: CASSLDSTAYNSPLHF
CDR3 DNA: TGCGCCAGCAGCCTAGACTCGACAGCCTATAATTCACCCCTCCACTTT

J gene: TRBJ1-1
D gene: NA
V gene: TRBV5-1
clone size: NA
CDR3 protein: CASSLATGGDTEAFF
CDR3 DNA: TGCGCCAGCAGCTTGGCCACGGGGGGCGACACTGAAGCTTTCTTT